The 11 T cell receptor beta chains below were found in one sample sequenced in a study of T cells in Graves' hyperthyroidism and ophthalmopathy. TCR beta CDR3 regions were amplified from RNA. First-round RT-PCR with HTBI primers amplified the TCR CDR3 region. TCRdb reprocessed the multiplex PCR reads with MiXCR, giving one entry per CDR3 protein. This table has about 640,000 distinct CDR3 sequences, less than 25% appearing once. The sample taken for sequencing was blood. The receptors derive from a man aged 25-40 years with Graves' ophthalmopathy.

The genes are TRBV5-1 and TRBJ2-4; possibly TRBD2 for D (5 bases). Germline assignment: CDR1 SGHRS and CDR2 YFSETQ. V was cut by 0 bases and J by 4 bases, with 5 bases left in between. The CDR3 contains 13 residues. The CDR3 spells CASSLAGKNIQYF. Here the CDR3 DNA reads TGCGCCAGCAGCTTGGCGGGGAAAAACATTCAGTACTTC.

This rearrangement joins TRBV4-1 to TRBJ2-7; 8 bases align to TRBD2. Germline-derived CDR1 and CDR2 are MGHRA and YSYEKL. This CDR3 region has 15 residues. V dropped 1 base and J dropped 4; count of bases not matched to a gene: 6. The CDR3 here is CASSQVGTRVYEQYF. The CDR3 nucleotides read TGCGCCAGCAGCCAAGTCGGGACTAGGGTATACGAGCAGTACTTC.

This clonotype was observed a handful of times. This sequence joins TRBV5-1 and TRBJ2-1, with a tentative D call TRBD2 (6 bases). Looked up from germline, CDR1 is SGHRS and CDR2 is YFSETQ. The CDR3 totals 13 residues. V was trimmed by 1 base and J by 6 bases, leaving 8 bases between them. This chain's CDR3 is CASSLPGSNEQFF. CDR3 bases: TGCGCCAGCAGCTTGCCCGGGAGCAATGAGCAGTTCTTC.

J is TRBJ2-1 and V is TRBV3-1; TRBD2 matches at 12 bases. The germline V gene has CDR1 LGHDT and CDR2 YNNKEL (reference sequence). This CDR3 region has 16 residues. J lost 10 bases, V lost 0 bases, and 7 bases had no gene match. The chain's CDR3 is CASSQEWTSGKKEQFF. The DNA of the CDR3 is TGTGCCAGCAGCCAAGAGTGGACTAGCGGGAAGAAAGAGCAGTTCTTC.

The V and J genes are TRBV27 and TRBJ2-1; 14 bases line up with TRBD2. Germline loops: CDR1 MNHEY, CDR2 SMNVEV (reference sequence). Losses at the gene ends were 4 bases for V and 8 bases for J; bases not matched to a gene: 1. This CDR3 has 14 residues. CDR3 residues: CASSWGLAGDEQFF. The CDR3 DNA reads TGTGCCAGCAGTTGGGGACTAGCGGGAGATGAGCAGTTCTTC.

As DNA, the CDR3 is TGTGCCACCAGTGATCCAGACCCCAGAAGCTCTGGGGCCAACGTCCTGACTTTC. Residues: CATSDPDPRSSGANVLTF. This chain uses TRBV24-1 with TRBJ2-6; D is ambiguous. The CDR3 has 18 residues. Germline CDR1 reads KGHDR; CDR2 reads SFDVKD. V dropped 3 bases and J dropped 0 bases, with 14 bases sitting between them.

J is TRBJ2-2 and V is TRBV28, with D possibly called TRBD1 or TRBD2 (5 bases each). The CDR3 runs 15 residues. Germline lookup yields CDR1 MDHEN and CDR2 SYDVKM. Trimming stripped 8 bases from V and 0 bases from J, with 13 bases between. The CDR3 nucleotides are TGTGCCAGCTGGGACCTAAGAGCGAACACCGGGGAGCTGTTTTTT. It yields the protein CASWDLRANTGELFF.

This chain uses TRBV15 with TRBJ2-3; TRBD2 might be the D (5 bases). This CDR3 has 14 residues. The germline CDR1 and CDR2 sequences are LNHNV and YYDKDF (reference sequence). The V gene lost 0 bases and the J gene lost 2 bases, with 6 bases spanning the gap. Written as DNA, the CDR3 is TGTGCCACCAGCAGAGAGAGGGACACAGATACGCAGTATTTT. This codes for CATSRERDTDTQYF.

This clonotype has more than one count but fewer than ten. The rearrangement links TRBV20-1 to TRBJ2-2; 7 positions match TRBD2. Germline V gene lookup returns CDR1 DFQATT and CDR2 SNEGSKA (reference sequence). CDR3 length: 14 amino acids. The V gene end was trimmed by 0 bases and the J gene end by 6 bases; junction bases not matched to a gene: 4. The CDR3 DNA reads TGCAGTGCTAGAGATGAGCGGGACCCCGGGGAGCTGTTTTTT. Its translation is CSARDERDPGELFF.

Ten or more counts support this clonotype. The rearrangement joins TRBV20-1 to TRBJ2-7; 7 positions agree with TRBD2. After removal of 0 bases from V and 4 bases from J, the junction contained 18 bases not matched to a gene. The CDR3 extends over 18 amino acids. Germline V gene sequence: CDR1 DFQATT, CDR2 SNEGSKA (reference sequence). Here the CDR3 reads CSARDVQEAGIAAYEQYF. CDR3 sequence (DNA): TGCAGTGCTAGAGATGTTCAGGAAGCGGGGATAGCTGCGTACGAGCAGTACTTC.

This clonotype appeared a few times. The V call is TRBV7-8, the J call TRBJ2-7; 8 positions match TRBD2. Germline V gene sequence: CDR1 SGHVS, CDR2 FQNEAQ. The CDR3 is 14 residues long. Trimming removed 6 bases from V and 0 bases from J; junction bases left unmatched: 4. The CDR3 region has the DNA TGTGCCAGCAGGCTCCGGGAGGGCTCCTACGAGCAGTACTTC. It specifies CASRLREGSYEQYF.